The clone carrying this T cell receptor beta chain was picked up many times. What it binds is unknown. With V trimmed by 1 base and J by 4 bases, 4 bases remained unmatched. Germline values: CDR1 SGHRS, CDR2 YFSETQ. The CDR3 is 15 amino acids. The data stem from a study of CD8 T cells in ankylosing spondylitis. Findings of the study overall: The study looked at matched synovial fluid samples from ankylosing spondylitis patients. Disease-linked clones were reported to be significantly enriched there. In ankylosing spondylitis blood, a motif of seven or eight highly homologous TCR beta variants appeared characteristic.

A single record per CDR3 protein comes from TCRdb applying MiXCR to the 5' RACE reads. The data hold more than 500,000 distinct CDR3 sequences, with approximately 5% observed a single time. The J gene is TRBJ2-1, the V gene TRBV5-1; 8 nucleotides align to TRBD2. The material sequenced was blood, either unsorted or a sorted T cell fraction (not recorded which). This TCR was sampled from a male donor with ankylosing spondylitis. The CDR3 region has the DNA TGCGCCAGCAGCTTGCCGGGGGGGCATTACAATGAGCAGTTCTTC. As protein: CASSLPGGHYNEQFF.